One sample yielded the 16 T cell receptor beta chains listed below, sequenced in a study of blood T cell repertoires in COVID-19 (dated by TCRdb to the early 2020s). Library preparation used the immunoSEQ multiplex PCR assay. TCRdb holds this immuneACCESS table with in-frame rearrangements only. Some clones are missing; in checked studies, unresolved V genes explain under half, and the rest has no known cause. This sample is represented by over 250,000 clones; more than 80% of them were singletons. The ten top clones hold just under 6.5% of the sample. The specimen was peripheral blood. Receptors originate from a woman aged 45-65 years with COVID-19, enrolled during active disease.

V is TRBV18 and J is TRBJ1-1; no clear D. This CDR3 has 12 residues. V was shortened by 1 base and J by 7 bases, with 7 bases between the two germline ends. The germline CDR1 and CDR2 sequences are KGHSH and LQKENI. The CDR3 DNA follows: TGTGCCAGCTCACCACGCTACGGTGAAGCTTTCTTT. Its translation: CASSPRYGEAFF.

The V gene is TRBV19, the J gene TRBJ2-4; no firm D call. Germline V CDR1 and CDR2: LNHDA, SQIVND (reference sequence). The CDR3 spans 13 residues. V lost 5 bases, J lost 7 bases, and 12 bases lay in between. The DNA for the CDR3 is TGTGCCAGTAGTTTGGCCAACCAGAACATTCAGTACTTC. Its protein product is CASSLANQNIQYF.

The chain uses TRBV7-2 and TRBJ2-1; D perhaps matches TRBD2 (6 bases). The CDR3 is made up of 16 amino acids. Germline values: CDR1 SGHTA, CDR2 FQGNSA. V gave up 3 bases and J gave up 0 bases, with 12 bases separating them. In DNA, the CDR3 is TGTGCCAGCAGCTTTATGGGCGGGACCTCCTACAATGAGCAGTTCTTC. Amino acid sequence: CASSFMGGTSYNEQFF.

The chain joins TRBV7-9 to TRBJ2-1; TRBD2 aligns across 13 bases. The CDR3 spans 18 residues. The V gene end was trimmed by 0 bases and the J gene end by 0 bases; junction bases not matched to a gene: 2. Germline V gene data show CDR1 as SEHNR and CDR2 as FQNEAQ (reference sequence). CDR3 sequence (DNA): TGTGCCAGCAGCTTAGCCGGGACTAGCGGGAACTCCTACAATGAGCAGTTCTTC. Its translation: CASSLAGTSGNSYNEQFF.

This chain uses TRBV7-8 with TRBJ1-1, with a tentative D call TRBD1 (6 bases). CDR1 SGHVS and CDR2 FQNEAQ come from the germline V gene. The V end was cut by 5 bases, the J end by 8 bases, with 18 bases between. The CDR3 covers 14 residues. DNA of the CDR3: TGTGCCAGCAGCCCCGAGTTGGGGGCGCGAGAAGCTTTCTTT. This sequence encodes CASSPELGAREAFF.

This chain links TRBV24-1 with TRBJ2-3; 9 positions match TRBD1. Germline V gives CDR1 KGHDR, CDR2 SFDVKD. CDR3 length: 19 amino acids. Trimming removed 5 bases from V and 1 base from J; junction bases left unmatched: 15. This CDR3 is CATSGGTGRPSHGTDTQYF. In DNA form, the CDR3 reads TGTGCCACCAGTGGAGGGACAGGGCGCCCGTCCCACGGCACAGATACGCAGTATTTT.

V and J are TRBV7-2 and TRBJ1-4, with TRBD1 as a possible D gene (6 bases). The V gene's germline CDR1 is SGHTA and CDR2 FQGNSA. This CDR3 has 15 amino acids. Trimming took 5 bases from V and 1 from J, leaving 11 bases between them. CDR3 DNA sequence: TGTGCCAGCAGCCCCAACAGGGTAACTAATGAAAAACTGTTTTTT. Its translation: CASSPNRVTNEKLFF.

This chain links TRBV29-1 with TRBJ1-4; D uncertain. The CDR3 has 13 residues. V was shortened by 7 bases and J by 8 bases, with 17 bases between the two germline ends. Germline CDR1 SQVTM, CDR2 ANQGSEA. CDR3 residues: CSAVTVPGEKLFF. CDR3 DNA sequence: TGCAGCGCCGTGACCGTGCCCGGGGAAAAACTGTTTTTT.

The V gene is TRBV28, the J gene TRBJ1-6, with 8 bases matching TRBD1. Germline values: CDR1 MDHEN, CDR2 SYDVKM. With V trimmed by 4 bases and J by 6 bases, 5 bases remained unmatched. This CDR3 contains 15 residues. CDR3 protein: CASSSRQGFNSPLHF. CDR3 in DNA: TGTGCCAGCAGTTCTAGACAGGGGTTTAATTCACCCCTCCACTTT. Variable domain in full (rest from reference TRBV28 and TRBJ1-6): DVKVTQSSRYLVKRTGEKVFLECVQDMDHENMFWYRQDPGLGLRLIYFSYDVKMKEKGDIPEGYSVSREKKERFSLILESASTNQTSMYLCASSSRQGFNSPLHFGNGTRLTVT.

The count of this clone is one. The chain has TRBV5-4 and TRBJ2-3; D perhaps matches TRBD2 (5 bases). Germline-derived CDR1 and CDR2 are SGHNT and YYREEE (reference sequence). CDR3 length: 16 residues. V was clipped by 0 bases and J by 2 bases, with 13 bases between them. The CDR3 DNA sequence: TGTGCCAGCAGCTTGGCGTTGACTACCACCACAGATACGCAGTATTTT. Translation gives CASSLALTTTTDTQYF. The whole variable domain, filled in from reference TRBV5-4 and TRBJ2-3, reads ETGVTQSPTHLIKTRGQQVTLRCSSQSGHNTVSWYQQALGQGPQFIFQYYREEENGRGNFPPRFSGLQFPNYSSELNVNALELDDSALYLCASSLALTTTTDTQYFGPGTRLTVL.

The chain combines TRBV30 with TRBJ1-6; TRBD1 matches 8 bases. CDR1 and CDR2 (germline): GTSNPN, SVGIG (reference sequence). This CDR3 spans 14 amino acids. Unmatched junction bases numbered 5, after V lost 0 bases and J lost 10 bases. CDR3 bases: TGTGCCTGGAGTGTACAGGGGGACCGCTCACCCCTCCACTTT. It is translated as CAWSVQGDRSPLHF.

This chain uses TRBV18 with TRBJ2-7; 10 bases match TRBD2. CDR3 size: 16 residues. Trimming at V came to 5 bases and at J to 2 bases, leaving 9 bases not matched to a gene. CDR1 KGHSH and CDR2 LQKENI come from the germline V gene. The CDR3 DNA reads as TGTGCCAGCTCATATCTAGCGGGAGTAGGCACCTACGAGCAGTACTTC. Its translation: CASSYLAGVGTYEQYF.

The chain is built from TRBV5-5 and TRBJ1-1; 9 positions agree with TRBD1. This CDR3 is built from 17 residues. Germline CDR1 and CDR2: SGHKS and YYEKEE (reference sequence). V lost 4 bases to trimming and J lost 4 bases; unmatched junction nucleotides: 14. CDR3 sequence: CASSPNPGTGSSTEAFF. DNA of the CDR3: TGTGCCAGCAGCCCAAATCCCGGGACAGGGTCATCCACTGAAGCTTTCTTT. The full variable domain, completed using reference TRBV5-5 and TRBJ1-1, is DAGVTQSPTHLIKTRGQQVTLRCSPISGHKSVSWYQQVLGQGPQFIFQYYEKEERGRGNFPDRFSARQFPNYSSELNVNALLLGDSALYLCASSPNPGTGSSTEAFFGQGTRLTVV.

In its sample, this clone was seen a few times. J is TRBJ2-1 and V is TRBV7-9; 8 bases line up with TRBD1. There are 15 residues in the CDR3. Germline loops: CDR1 SEHNR, CDR2 FQNEAQ (reference sequence). The trim removed 7 bases at V and 6 bases at J, leaving 11 bases unmatched. The DNA of the CDR3 is TGTGCCAGCACCGGAACAGGGGGAAAGGGCAATGAGCAGTTCTTC. It specifies CASTGTGGKGNEQFF.

V is TRBV12-5 and J is TRBJ1-5; D may be TRBD1 (6 bases). There are 15 residues in the CDR3. V lost 6 bases and J 6 bases, leaving 18 bases between the germline ends. Germline loops: CDR1 LGHNT, CDR2 FRNRAP. CDR3 protein: CASGVGDKGSQPQHF. Written as DNA, the CDR3 is TGTGCTAGTGGGGTGGGGGACAAGGGGTCTCAGCCCCAGCATTTT.

The chain combines TRBV4-3 with TRBJ1-6; no firm D call. The germline gives CDR1 LGHNA, CDR2 YSLEER. The CDR3 consists of 15 residues. V lost 0 bases and J 3 bases, leaving 6 bases between the germline ends. The CDR3 spells CASSQERSYNSPLHF. The CDR3 coding sequence is TGCGCCAGCAGCCAAGAACGCAGCTATAATTCACCCCTCCACTTT.